One sample yielded the 8 T cell receptor beta chains listed below, sequenced in a study of T cell clones after liver transplantation. Clones were sequenced by immunoSEQ multiplex PCR, and TCRdb holds only the in-frame ones, with some missing. The sample includes fewer than 110,000 clones, about 80% of them seen just once. The sequencing used CD4+ T cells from blood, collected roughly 50 months after liver transplant. The source is a human patient who received a liver transplant. Some T cells may originate from the graft donor.

This chain connects TRBV7-3 to TRBJ2-3; D unclear. Trimming shortened V by 5 bases and J by 8 bases, and 11 bases separated the two germline ends. This CDR3 contains 12 residues. Germline CDR1 and CDR2: SGHTA and FQGTGA. The CDR3 sequence: CASSEFSGTQYF. The CDR3 bases are TGTGCCAGCAGCGAGTTTTCGGGTACGCAGTATTTT.

The rearrangement joins TRBV6-5 to TRBJ1-6, with D possibly matching TRBD1 (6 bases). Looked up from germline, CDR1 is MNHEY and CDR2 is SVGAGI. The ends were cut back, 6 bases at V and 7 bases at J, with 16 bases in the middle. The CDR3 contains 15 residues. Here the CDR3 reads CASSIDRSINSPLHF. The CDR3 DNA is TGTGCCAGCAGCATCGACAGGTCTATAAATTCACCCCTCCACTTT.

The V and J genes are TRBV6-1 and TRBJ1-4; D remains ambiguous. The germline gives CDR1 MNHNS, CDR2 SASEGT. The V gene lost 6 bases and the J gene lost 5 bases, with 10 bases spanning the gap. This CDR3 is 13 amino acids long. This chain's CDR3 is CASRRVPNEKLFF. In DNA form, the CDR3 reads TGTGCCAGCAGGAGGGTACCGAATGAAAAACTGTTTTTT.

The genes are TRBV14 and TRBJ1-1; 9 positions match TRBD1. The CDR3 extends over 12 amino acids. The junction had 7 bases not matched to a gene; V was cut back by 7 bases and J by 10 bases. CDR1 and CDR2 from the germline V gene are SGHDN and FVKESK. CDR3 nucleotide sequence: TGTGCCAGCAAGGAATACAGGGGGCTAGCTTTCTTT. Amino acids: CASKEYRGLAFF.

V gene TRBV6-6 combines with J gene TRBJ2-2; D gene unclear. There are 13 residues in the CDR3. Germline V gene sequence: CDR1 MNHNY, CDR2 SVGAGI (reference sequence). Trimming stripped 5 bases from V and 5 bases from J, with 9 bases between. The CDR3 nucleotides are TGTGCCAGCAGTCCTAAGGGAACCGGGGAGCTGTTTTTT. This gives the protein CASSPKGTGELFF.

The J gene is TRBJ2-7, the V gene TRBV2, with D perhaps matching TRBD1 (6 bases). The V end lost 6 bases, the J end lost 3 bases, and 12 bases lay between the germline ends. There are 13 residues in the CDR3. In germline, CDR1 is SNHLY, CDR2 FYNNEI. Here the CDR3 reads CASRRQVRYEQYF. The DNA of the CDR3 is TGTGCCAGCAGGCGACAGGTACGCTACGAGCAGTACTTC.

This chain joins TRBV7-9 and TRBJ1-6; D not certain. V was shortened by 4 bases and J by 9 bases, with 7 bases between the two germline ends. Germline V CDR1 and CDR2: SEHNR, FQNEAQ (reference sequence). The CDR3 totals 12 residues. The CDR3 loop reads CASSSIFSPLHF. In DNA form, the CDR3 reads TGTGCCAGCAGCTCGATCTTTTCACCCCTCCACTTT.

This sequence joins TRBV11-2 and TRBJ1-6; unclear D gene. The germline V gene encodes CDR1 SGHAT and CDR2 FQNNGV. V was clipped by 5 bases and J by 7 bases, with 9 bases between them. The CDR3 has 13 amino acids. CDR3 amino acids: CASSPGGNSPLHF. The CDR3 bases are TGTGCCAGCAGCCCCGGCGGAAATTCACCCCTCCACTTT.